This T cell receptor (beta chain) came from a study of T cell clonality in common variable immunodeficiency. Sequenced by immunoSEQ multiplex PCR; TCRdb stores in-frame clones only, minus some. This repertoire holds tens of thousands of clones, and none appear only once. This clone was seen at least ten times. The sequence runs out 3 residues before the end of the CDR3; the remainder is reconstructed from the germline J gene. The trim removed 3 bases at V and 7 bases at J, leaving 10 bases unmatched. Germline CDR1 is SGHNT and CDR2 is YYREEE (reference sequence). This CDR3 is built from 15 residues. The V gene is TRBV5-4, the J gene TRBJ2-1; 7 positions match TRBD2. Source material: peripheral blood mononuclear cells. The TCR comes from a person between 18 and 75 years old in good health. The sequenced part of the CDR3 DNA is TGTGCCAGCAGCTCCTCTGGCGGGAGTAAAAATGAG. Its translation: CASSSSGGSKNE. The CDR3 in full is CASSSSGGSKNEQFF.